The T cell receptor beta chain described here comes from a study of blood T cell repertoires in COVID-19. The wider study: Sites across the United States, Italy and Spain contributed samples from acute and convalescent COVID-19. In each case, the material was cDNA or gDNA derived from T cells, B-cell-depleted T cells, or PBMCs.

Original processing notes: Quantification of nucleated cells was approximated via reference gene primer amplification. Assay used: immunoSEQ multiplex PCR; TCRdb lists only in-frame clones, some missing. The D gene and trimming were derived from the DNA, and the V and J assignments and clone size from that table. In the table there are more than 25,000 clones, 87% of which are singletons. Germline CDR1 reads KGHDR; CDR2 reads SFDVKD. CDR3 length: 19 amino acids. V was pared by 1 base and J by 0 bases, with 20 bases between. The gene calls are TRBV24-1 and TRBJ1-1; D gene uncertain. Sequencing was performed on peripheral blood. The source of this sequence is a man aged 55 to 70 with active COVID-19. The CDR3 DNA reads TGTGCCACCAGTGATTTTATCGGGGATGGTCGGTCTATGAACACTGAAGCTTTCTTT. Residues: CATSDFIGDGRSMNTEAFF.